A selection of T cell receptor beta chains follows, all from one sample in a study of CD8+CD57+ T cells in acquired aplastic anemia. TCRdb itself ran the reads through MiXCR, one entry per CDR3 protein. The top ten clones hold about 15% of a sample with about 190,000 distinct CDR3 sequences, around half of them seen once. Sequences were obtained from sorted CD4+, CD8+, or CD8+CD57+ T cells (not recorded which) from PBMCs. These receptors were taken from a human donor in good health, serving as a control. Each CDR3 is given with its conserved first and last residue. D genes are given only for firm matches. Clone sizes are given selectively: once, few, many, or a class where the clone is expanded.

NA	TRBV20-1	many	TRBJ2-7	TGCAGTGCAATCTGGGGGTCGACGACATACGAGCAGTACTTC	CSAIWGSTTYEQYF
NA	TRBV10-3	NA	TRBJ2-1	TGTGCCATCAAAGGTGCAGGGTTTAATGAGCAGTTCTTC	CAIKGAGFNEQFF
NA	TRBV30	many	TRBJ1-4	TGTGCCTGGAGTCGCGGGCAAGGAAATGAAAAACTGTTTTTT	CAWSRGQGNEKLFF
NA	TRBV2	NA	TRBJ1-4	TGTGCCAGCAGTGAATCTTCAGGGCCCGGTGAAAAACTGTTTTTT	CASSESSGPGEKLFF
TRBD1	TRBV5-1	NA	TRBJ1-2	TGCGCCAGCAGCTTGGGGACAGGGGACTTCTATGGCTACACCTTC	CASSLGTGDFYGYTF
TRBD1	TRBV24-1	NA	TRBJ1-4	TGTGCCACCAGTCCCGGGACAGGGATGTCTAATGAAAAACTGTTTTTT	CATSPGTGMSNEKLFF
TRBD2	TRBV6-5	NA	TRBJ2-5	TGTGCCAGCAGTCATATAGCGGGGGAGACCCAGTACTTC	CASSHIAGETQYF
TRBD2	TRBV9	many	TRBJ2-5	TGTGCCAGCAGCGCCGCCACTAGCGGGGGGGTTGGGGAGACCCAGTACTTC	CASSAATSGGVGETQYF
TRBD1	TRBV6-6	many	TRBJ1-4	TGTGCCAGCAGTTCCCCCACAGGGGCCGGTGAAAAACTGTTTTTT	CASSSPTGAGEKLFF
NA	TRBV20-1	many	TRBJ2-7	TGCAGTGCTAGTCTCACAGGTTCTACTTACGAGCAGTACTTC	CSASLTGSTYEQYF
TRBD1	TRBV19	NA	TRBJ1-4	TGTGCCAGTAATCCGGGGGACAGGTGGCCCGAAAAACTGTTTTTT	CASNPGDRWPEKLFF
NA	TRBV7-6	many	TRBJ1-4	TGTGCCAGCAGCTTTTCCGGCTTGACCGGGGCCCGAAATGAAAAACTGTTTTTT	CASSFSGLTGARNEKLFF
NA	TRBV14	NA	TRBJ1-1	TGTGCCAGCAGCCGGACAGAGTGGGGGTCTGAAGCTTTCTTT	CASSRTEWGSEAFF
TRBD1	TRBV4-2	many	TRBJ2-5	TGTGCCAGCAGCTTAGCCACGACAGGGTATGGGGAGACCCAGTACTTC	CASSLATTGYGETQYF
NA	TRBV7-2	many	TRBJ2-3	TGTGCCAGCAGCTTAGGTACAGTGAGGGATACGCAGTATTTT	CASSLGTVRDTQYF
NA	TRBV5-6	NA	TRBJ1-1	TGTGCCAGCAGCAGGGGCCCTGAAACTCTCTTT	CASSRGPETLF
NA	TRBV4-1	many	TRBJ1-5	TGCGCCAGCAGCCTCGATTGGGGGCCCCAGCCCCAGCATTTT	CASSLDWGPQPQHF
TRBD1	TRBV7-9	many	TRBJ2-3	TGTGCCAGCAGTTCTCAACAGGGGCTAGAAGGAGATACGCAGTATTTT	CASSSQQGLEGDTQYF
NA	TRBV28	many	TRBJ1-4	TGTGCCAGCAGTTTAATCAGAGCAACTAATGAAAAACTGTTTTTT	CASSLIRATNEKLFF
TRBD1	TRBV5-5	many	TRBJ1-6	TGTGCCAGCAGCCTAGGGGCCGGGACAGTAAGTGGGGCCCTCCACTTT	CASSLGAGTVSGALHF
NA	TRBV10-3	NA	TRBJ1-3	TGTGCCAGCTCACCTCGGGACCTTGTTTCTGTTCTGGCTGGAAACACCATATATTTT	CASSPRDLVSVLAGNTIYF
TRBD1	TRBV4-3	many	TRBJ2-7	TGCGCCAGCAGCCAGGACAGGGGAGGCTTCTACGAGCAGTACTTC	CASSQDRGGFYEQYF
NA	TRBV29-1	NA	TRBJ2-7	TGCAGCGTTACAAGGTGGGCAGGGGCCCTCCGGGTGAAGTACTTC	CSVTRWAGALRVKYF
TRBD2	TRBV7-8	NA	TRBJ2-2	TGTGCCAGCCAAGCGGGATCTAGCACCGGGGAGCTGTTTTTT	CASQAGSSTGELFF
TRBD2	TRBV20-1	NA	TRBJ2-7	TGCAGTGCTAACGTTCTAGCGGGGGGGACCGATTTTTCCTACGAGCAGTACTTC	CSANVLAGGTDFSYEQYF
NA	TRBV24-1	NA	TRBJ2-1	TGTGCCAGCAGTTTACTGGGGGTTGAGCAGTTCTTC	CASSLLGVEQFF
TRBD1	TRBV6-2/TRBV6-3	many	TRBJ2-7	TGTGCCAGCAGTTACCCCGGGACAGGGGACGAGCAGTACTTC	CASSYPGTGDEQYF
NA	TRBV5-1	few	TRBJ2-2	TGCGCCAGCAGCATTGACTTTAACACCGGGGAGCTGTTTTTT	CASSIDFNTGELFF
NA	TRBV29-1	NA	TRBJ2-5	TGCAGCGTCGCGCTAGCGCAAGAGACCCAGTACTTC	CSVALAQETQYF
NA	TRBV20-1	NA	TRBJ2-5	TGCAGTGTGGGCGGGGTCCAAGAGACCCAGTACTTC	CSVGGVQETQYF
TRBD1	TRBV7-8	NA	TRBJ2-7	TGTGCCAGCAGCTCCGGACAGGGGGCAACTGGCGAGCAGTACTTC	CASSSGQGATGEQYF
NA	TRBV6-1	many	TRBJ2-7	TGTGCCAGCAGTGGGCTCTACGAGCAGTACTTC	CASSGLYEQYF
NA	TRBV7-9	few	TRBJ2-7	TGTGCCAGCAGTCGACAGGGAGGCGCCTACGAGCAGTACTTC	CASSRQGGAYEQYF
NA	TRBV29-1	NA	TRBJ2-5	TGCAGCGTTGAGGGGCTAGAGGAGACCCAGTACTTC	CSVEGLEETQYF
NA	TRBV6-5	many	TRBJ2-7	TGTGCCAGCAGCAACGGTCAGTCCTACGAGCAGTACTTC	CASSNGQSYEQYF
NA	TRBV5-4	many	TRBJ2-5	TGTGCCAGCAGCCCCTCCGGGGCAGGGGGGGAGACCCAGTACTTC	CASSPSGAGGETQYF
TRBD2	TRBV11-2	many	TRBJ2-2	TGTGCCAGCAGCCCCCTTAAAAGTAGCGGGGGGGCCCGTTGGACCGGGGAGCTGTTTTTT	CASSPLKSSGGARWTGELFF
TRBD1	TRBV24-1	many	TRBJ1-5	TGTGCCACCAGTGATAGGACAGGGGGCAATCAGCCCCAGCATTTT	CATSDRTGGNQPQHF
NA	TRBV4-3	NA	TRBJ1-2	TGCGCCAGCAGCCAGTCGGGACACACCTATGGCTACACCTTC	CASSQSGHTYGYTF
TRBD1	TRBV3-1	many	TRBJ1-6	TGTGCCAGCAGGCAGACAGGGTGGAACTCACCCCTCCACTTT	CASRQTGWNSPLHF
NA	TRBV5-5	many	TRBJ2-7	TGTGCCAGCAGCTTGGATCTGACAGGTTCCTACGAGCAGTACTTC	CASSLDLTGSYEQYF
NA	TRBV20-1	once	TRBJ1-1	TGCAGTGCTAGCGGGGGAACCACTGAAGCTTTCTTT	CSASGGTTEAFF
TRBD2	TRBV5-1	NA	TRBJ2-7	TGCGCCAGCAGCCTTGGGACTAGCGGGGGTTCAAACCGCTACGAGCAGTACTTC	CASSLGTSGGSNRYEQYF
NA	TRBV19	NA	TRBJ1-5	TGTGCCAGTACCGACCCGGGGCAGCCCCAGCATTTT	CASTDPGQPQHF
NA	TRBV19	NA	TRBJ2-3	TGTGCCAGTAGTATCACCCGGGCCCCGTTTACAGATACGCAGTATTTT	CASSITRAPFTDTQYF
NA	TRBV24-1	NA	TRBJ2-5	TGTGCCACCAGGATAAGGACAGCGAGGGAGACCCAGTACTTC	CATRIRTARETQYF
TRBD1	TRBV25-1	NA	TRBJ1-2	TGTACCAGCAGCAGACAGGGGTTCCTTGGCTACACCTTC	CTSSRQGFLGYTF
TRBD2	TRBV20-1	NA	TRBJ2-3	TGCAGTGCTAGAGGGGGGAGCGGGGGATCAGATACGCAGTATTTT	CSARGGSGGSDTQYF
NA	TRBV7-3	once	TRBJ2-3	TGTGCCAGCAGCCCAACGGATACTACGCAGTATTTT	CASSPTDTTQYF
NA	TRBV25-1	NA	TRBJ2-3	TGTGCCAGCAGTACCTTGGGCGGCTTCTCTACTAGCACAGATACGCAGTATTTT	CASSTLGGFSTSTDTQYF
NA	TRBV7-6	NA	TRBJ2-3	TGTGCCAGCAGCTTCGGCACCACAGACGCGCAGTATTTT	CASSFGTTDAQYF
NA	TRBV5-8	many	TRBJ2-3	TGTGCCAGCAGCCACCGGGACGGCCAGAGGGAGCAGTATTTT	CASSHRDGQREQYF
NA	TRBV28	many	TRBJ1-1	TGTGCCAGCAGTTTACTGCGGAGAGAAGCTTTCTTT	CASSLLRREAFF